This TCR beta chain was sequenced in a study of blood T cell repertoires in COVID-19. Study context: The cDNA or gDNA used as material had been derived from T cells, B-cell-depleted T cells, or PBMCs.

Clones were read by immunoSEQ multiplex PCR, and TCRdb kept only the in-frame ones, dropping some. The repertoire includes approximately 180,000 clones, roughly 79% of them detected once, and more than 10% sits in the top ten. Followed longitudinally, the Seattle patients had been enrolled during active infection. The TCR sequence derives from a woman aged 80 or over with COVID-19, enrolled during active disease. Material: peripheral blood.

CDR3 protein: CASSLYMNTEAFF. The CDR3 bases are TGTGCCAGCAGCCTTTATATGAACACTGAAGCTTTCTTT. This chain connects TRBV11-2 to TRBJ1-1; D unresolved. The CDR3 is 13 residues long. The germline CDR1 and CDR2 sequences are SGHAT and FQNNGV. V dropped 5 bases and J dropped 0 bases, with 7 bases sitting between them.